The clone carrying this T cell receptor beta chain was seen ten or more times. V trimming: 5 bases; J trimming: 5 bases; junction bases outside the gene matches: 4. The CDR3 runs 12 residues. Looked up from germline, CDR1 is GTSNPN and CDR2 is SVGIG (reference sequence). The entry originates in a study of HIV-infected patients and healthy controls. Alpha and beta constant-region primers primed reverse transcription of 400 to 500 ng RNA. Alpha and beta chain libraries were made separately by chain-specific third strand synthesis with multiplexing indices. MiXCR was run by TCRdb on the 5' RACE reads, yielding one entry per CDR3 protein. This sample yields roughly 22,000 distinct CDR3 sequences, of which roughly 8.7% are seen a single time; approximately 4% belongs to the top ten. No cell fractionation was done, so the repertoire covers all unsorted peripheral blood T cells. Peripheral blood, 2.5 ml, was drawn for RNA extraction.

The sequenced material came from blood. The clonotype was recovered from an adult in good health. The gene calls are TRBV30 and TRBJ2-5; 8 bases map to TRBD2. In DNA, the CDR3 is TGTGCCTGGGCGGGGGGCACGGAGACCCAGTACTTC. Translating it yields CAWAGGTETQYF.